These 30 T cell receptor beta chains were all obtained from the same sample, sequenced in a study of T cell responses to AZD1222 COVID-19 vaccine (TCRdb year 2021). What the time point label conveys for this sample: baseline before first vaccination. Library preparation employed the immunoSEQ multiplex PCR assay. Imported from immuneACCESS, the table was reduced by TCRdb to in-frame sequences with V and J called. These copies leave out some clones; in studies compared against another copy, an unresolved V gene accounts for under half, and the cause of the remainder is not known. Within this sample are about 53,000 clones, with about 88% of them counted one time only. The ten top clones hold 25% to 30% of the sample. The source material was peripheral blood, sampled on day 0 of AZD1222 vaccination. The receptors originated from an adult in good health.

The V gene is TRBV28, the J gene TRBJ1-1; 11 nucleotides line up with TRBD1. Germline V lookup: CDR1 MDHEN, CDR2 SYDVKM. The CDR3 has 18 amino acids. V gave up 8 bases and J gave up 4 bases; unmatched junction bases: 18. The CDR3 reads CASVPSIGQGALGTEAFF. Here the CDR3 DNA reads TGTGCCAGCGTACCCTCCATTGGACAGGGGGCGTTGGGCACTGAAGCTTTCTTT.

The chain employs TRBV30 and TRBJ1-5; 8 bases agree with TRBD1. The V and J ends lost 0 bases and 3 bases, in that order; junction bases with no gene match: 4. The length of the CDR3 is 15 residues. Germline loops: CDR1 GTSNPN, CDR2 SVGIG (reference sequence). CDR3 protein: CAWSVQGGINQPQHF. CDR3 sequence (DNA): TGTGCCTGGAGTGTACAGGGGGGAATCAATCAGCCCCAGCATTTT.

This chain joins TRBV7-8 and TRBJ2-3; 7 nucleotides align to TRBD2. CDR3 size: 17 residues. The germline gives CDR1 SGHVS, CDR2 FQNEAQ. The trim removed 2 bases at V and 0 bases at J, leaving 8 bases unmatched. The CDR3 loop reads CASSLHGRAGSTDTQYF. CDR3 in DNA: TGTGCCAGCAGCTTACATGGGAGGGCCGGAAGCACAGATACGCAGTATTTT.

The rearrangement uses TRBV4-2 and TRBJ2-7; D ambiguous. Trimming left V 1 base short and J 0 bases short, with 13 bases between. CDR3 length: 16 amino acids. Germline CDR1 LGHNA, CDR2 YNFKEQ. The CDR3 region is CASSQVERLSSYEQYF. The CDR3 DNA reads as TGTGCCAGCAGCCAAGTGGAACGGTTGAGCTCCTACGAGCAGTACTTC.

The chain employs TRBV28 and TRBJ1-2, with D hard to call. V was clipped by 5 bases and J by 4 bases, with 5 bases between them. Germline CDR1 is MDHEN and CDR2 is SYDVKM. CDR3 length: 11 amino acids. The CDR3 here is CASSTPYGYTF. In nucleotides, the CDR3 is TGTGCCAGCAGTACACCCTATGGCTACACCTTC.

The chain links TRBV4-1 to TRBJ2-1, with 9 positions matching TRBD2. V lost 1 base to trimming and J lost 8 bases; unmatched junction nucleotides: 9. The CDR3 has 16 amino acids. CDR1 MGHRA and CDR2 YSYEKL come from the germline V gene. Written as DNA, the CDR3 is TGCGCCAGCAGCCAAGTGCCAAGCGGGAGGTTCTATGAGCAGTTCTTC. Protein sequence: CASSQVPSGRFYEQFF.

The rearrangement links TRBV29-1 to TRBJ1-2; D remains unclear. CDR1 and CDR2 from the germline V gene are SQVTM and ANQGSEA. The V and J ends lost 6 bases and 2 bases respectively, with 7 bases between them. The CDR3 loop spans 11 amino acids. The CDR3 reads CSVALNYGYTF. The CDR3 nucleotides read TGCAGCGTGGCCTTAAACTATGGCTACACCTTC.

V usage is TRBV14 and J usage is TRBJ2-1; D remains ambiguous. This CDR3 is 14 amino acids long. Between the trimmed V and J ends, which lost 4 bases and 7 bases, there was a span of 14 bases. CDR1 is SGHDN and CDR2 is FVKESK in the germline V gene. The CDR3 DNA follows: TGTGCCAGCAGCCCCCTTCGGAGTTGGAATGAGCAGTTCTTC. This translates into CASSPLRSWNEQFF.

CDR3: CASSSPGLGTGGADYGYTF. In nucleotides, the CDR3 is TGTGCCAGCAGCTCCCCGGGCCTCGGGACAGGGGGCGCAGACTATGGCTACACCTTC. V and J are TRBV11-2 and TRBJ1-2, with 12 nucleotides matching TRBD1. Unmatched junction bases numbered 15, after V lost 4 bases and J lost 3 bases. The germline gives CDR1 SGHAT, CDR2 FQNNGV. The CDR3 runs 19 residues.

This chain joins TRBV18 and TRBJ2-1; TRBD2 matches at 9 bases. Germline V CDR1 and CDR2: KGHSH, LQKENI. The J segment lost 9 bases and the V segment lost 3 bases, leaving 9 bases of the junction unmatched. The CDR3 totals 15 residues. The CDR3 reads CASSPDGREGFEQFF. The CDR3 DNA reads TGTGCCAGCTCACCCGACGGGCGGGAGGGGTTTGAGCAGTTCTTC.

This clone was found a few times. The rearrangement links TRBV15 to TRBJ2-5, with unresolved D. This CDR3 has 13 amino acids. Germline V lookup: CDR1 LNHNV, CDR2 YYDKDF (reference sequence). Trimming removed 9 bases at V and 2 bases at J, with 13 bases between. Here the CDR3 reads CATGLRLQETQYF. In DNA form, the CDR3 reads TGTGCCACGGGCCTGCGATTGCAAGAGACCCAGTACTTC.

V gene TRBV29-1 combines with J gene TRBJ2-3; possible D gene TRBD1, 6 bases. The CDR3 is made up of 14 amino acids. Germline V lookup: CDR1 SQVTM, CDR2 ANQGSEA. V was cut by 6 bases and J by 1 base, with 14 bases left in between. This CDR3 reads CSVLQGSRTDTQYF. DNA for the CDR3: TGCAGCGTACTCCAGGGGTCTCGCACAGATACGCAGTATTTT.

The V call is TRBV6-5, the J call TRBJ1-2; 10 bases map to TRBD1. CDR3 length: 16 amino acids. Germline assignment: CDR1 MNHEY and CDR2 SVGAGI. The J segment lost 7 bases and the V segment lost 0 bases, leaving 8 bases of the junction unmatched. CDR3 sequence reads: CASSYSRGQGIGGYTF. CDR3 coding DNA: TGTGCCAGCAGTTACTCGAGGGGACAGGGGATCGGTGGCTACACCTTC.

This clone has more than one count but fewer than ten. V gene TRBV11-2 combines with J gene TRBJ2-7, with 8 bases fitting TRBD1. After removal of 3 bases from V and 3 bases from J, the junction contained 7 bases not matched to a gene. Germline-derived CDR1 and CDR2 are SGHAT and FQNNGV. The CDR3 consists of 15 residues. The CDR3 bases are TGTGCCAGCAGCTTGGGACAGGCCCCCAACTACGAGCAGTACTTC. Residues: CASSLGQAPNYEQYF.

This clone was counted once. CDR3 residues: CASSRQGAPSYEQYF. The CDR3 nucleotides are TGTGCCAGCAGTCGACAGGGGGCGCCATCCTACGAGCAGTACTTC. The chain combines TRBV25-1 with TRBJ2-7; TRBD1 aligns across 10 bases. V shed 5 bases, J shed 1 base, and the junction held 5 bases outside the gene matches. Germline V gives CDR1 MGHDK, CDR2 SYGVNS. This CDR3 comprises 15 residues.

This clone was detected a few times. The CDR3 region is CASSGPGNGLPQHF. Here the CDR3 DNA reads TGTGCCAGTAGTGGCCCAGGAAATGGGCTGCCCCAGCATTTT. The chain has TRBV19 and TRBJ1-5; D not certain. The CDR3 covers 14 residues. Germline CDR1 LNHDA, CDR2 SQIVND (reference sequence). The V and J ends lost 5 bases and 9 bases respectively, with 17 bases between them.

The chain uses TRBV5-1 and TRBJ2-5; D might be TRBD2 (5 bases). Between the trimmed V and J ends, which lost 4 bases and 0 bases, there was a span of 10 bases. The CDR3 is 14 residues long. The V gene's germline CDR1 is SGHRS and CDR2 YFSETQ. CDR3 nucleotides: TGCGCCAGCAGCATGGACTTGAACCAAGAGACCCAGTACTTC. It encodes CASSMDLNQETQYF.

The chain uses TRBV11-2 and TRBJ2-4; D unresolved. Between the trimmed V and J ends, which lost 4 bases and 1 base, there was a span of 11 bases. The CDR3 is 15 residues long. The germline V gene has CDR1 SGHAT and CDR2 FQNNGV. For the CDR3, the DNA is TGTGCCAGCAGCTCCCTCTTTCGCGCCAAAAACATTCAGTACTTC. Protein sequence: CASSSLFRAKNIQYF.

The CDR3 is CASSGTDIAYEQYF. In DNA form, the CDR3 reads TGTGCCAGCAGTGGGACAGATATAGCCTACGAGCAGTACTTC. The rearrangement joins TRBV28 to TRBJ2-7; 7 nucleotides line up with TRBD1. Germline V gene data show CDR1 as MDHEN and CDR2 as SYDVKM. Germline trimming cut 5 bases from V and 2 bases from J; bases unmatched to any gene: 6. The CDR3 is 14 amino acids. Based on the CDR3 plus reference TRBV28 and TRBJ2-7, the full variable domain is DVKVTQSSRYLVKRTGEKVFLECVQDMDHENMFWYRQDPGLGLRLIYFSYDVKMKEKGDIPEGYSVSREKKERFSLILESASTNQTSMYLCASSGTDIAYEQYFGPGTRLTVT.

The V gene is TRBV19, the J gene TRBJ1-5, with 7 bases identical to TRBD1. V lost 3 bases to trimming and J lost 12 bases; unmatched junction nucleotides: 2. This CDR3 spans 11 amino acids. Looked up from germline, CDR1 is LNHDA and CDR2 is SQIVND (reference sequence). The CDR3 region is CASSMPGGQHF. CDR3 in DNA: TGTGCCAGTAGTATGCCAGGGGGCCAGCATTTT. The full variable domain, with the rest looked up from reference TRBV19 and TRBJ1-5, is DGGITQSPKYLFRKEGQNVTLSCEQNLNHDAMYWYRQDPGQGLRLIYYSQIVNDFQKGDIAEGYSVSREKKESFPLTVTSAQKNPTAFYLCASSMPGGQHFGDGTRLSIL.

This clone was seen just once. The CDR3 region is CASSLRTGGTDTQYF. In nucleotides, the CDR3 is TGTGCCAGCAGCCTACGGACAGGGGGTACAGATACGCAGTATTTT. The chain has TRBV3-1 (or the pseudogene TRBV3-2) and TRBJ2-3, with TRBD1 matching 10 bases. This CDR3 is built from 15 residues. Germline lookup yields CDR1 LGHDT and CDR2 YNNKEL (reference sequence). After removal of 4 bases from V and 3 bases from J, the junction contained 4 bases not matched to a gene.

The genes are TRBV6-1 and TRBJ1-4; possible D gene TRBD1, 6 bases. CDR1 is MNHNS, CDR2 SASEGT, per germline. V was clipped by 1 base and J by 6 bases, with 12 bases between them. The CDR3 consists of 15 residues. CDR3 in amino acids: CASSEDGGPDEKLFF. The CDR3 coding sequence is TGTGCCAGCAGTGAAGATGGGGGCCCCGATGAAAAACTGTTTTTT.

The chain links TRBV6-2 or TRBV6-3 to TRBJ2-7; the match to TRBD2 covers 9 bases. V dropped 6 bases and J dropped 6; count of bases not matched to a gene: 9. The CDR3 consists of 14 residues. CDR1 and CDR2 (germline): MNHEY, SVGEGT. CDR3 nucleotide sequence: TGTGCCAGCAGCCCGGGACTAGCTCTGTTCGAGCAGTACTTC. It is translated as CASSPGLALFEQYF.

The chain has TRBV27 and TRBJ2-1; D gene unclear. Germline V lookup: CDR1 MNHEY, CDR2 SMNVEV (reference sequence). The CDR3 totals 15 residues. The V gene lost 5 bases and the J gene lost 0 bases, with 11 bases spanning the gap. The CDR3 region is CASSRDPYSYNEQFF. For the CDR3, the DNA is TGTGCCAGCAGTAGAGACCCCTACTCCTACAATGAGCAGTTCTTC.

In regard to this clone: The sample carries other DNA sequences with the same CDR3. The chain has TRBV7-2 and TRBJ2-5; tentatively, D is TRBD2 (7 bases). From germline, CDR1 is SGHTA and CDR2 FQGNSA. V was clipped by 5 bases and J by 1 base, with 14 bases between them. This CDR3 is 15 amino acids long. The CDR3 DNA follows: TGTGCCAGCAGCCCCCGTCGGGGGGCCCAAGAGACCCAGTACTTC. Protein: CASSPRRGAQETQYF.

The rearrangement links TRBV2 to TRBJ1-2, with D possibly being TRBD1 (5 bases). V was shortened by 6 bases and J by 1 base, with 9 bases between the two germline ends. Germline V lookup: CDR1 SNHLY, CDR2 FYNNEI. The CDR3 contains 13 residues. For the CDR3, the DNA is TGTGCCAGCAGGACAGCTTTTAACTATGGCTACACCTTC. This sequence encodes CASRTAFNYGYTF. The complete variable domain, with remaining parts taken from reference TRBV2 and TRBJ1-2, reads EPEVTQTPSHQVTQMGQEVILRCVPISNHLYFYWYRQILGQKVEFLVSFYNNEISEKSEIFDDQFSVERPDGSNFTLKIRSTKLEDSAMYFCASRTAFNYGYTFGSGTRLTVV.

In its sample, this clone was seen a few times. The J gene is TRBJ2-1, the V gene TRBV7-9; D is unresolved. CDR1 is SEHNR and CDR2 is FQNEAQ in the germline V gene (reference sequence). This CDR3 comprises 13 residues. V was trimmed by 1 base and J by 8 bases, leaving 9 bases between them. CDR3 DNA sequence: TGTGCCAGCAGCTTAGGTTCTGACGATGAGCAGTTCTTC. This translates into CASSLGSDDEQFF.

The V gene is TRBV12-3 or TRBV12-4, the J gene TRBJ2-7; D remains unclear. Trimming left V 5 bases short and J 2 bases short, with 4 bases between. This CDR3 comprises 11 residues. CDR3 nucleotide sequence: TGTGCCAGCAGTGGGGCCTACGAGCAGTACTTC. It codes for CASSGAYEQYF.

The rearrangement links TRBV6-1 to TRBJ2-7; D is uncertain. Germline lookup yields CDR1 MNHNS and CDR2 SASEGT. The CDR3 covers 14 residues. Between the trimmed V and J ends, which lost 0 bases and 0 bases, there was a span of 6 bases. The CDR3 region is CASSEAQVSYEQYF. CDR3 sequence (DNA): TGTGCCAGCAGTGAAGCGCAAGTCTCCTACGAGCAGTACTTC.

This chain joins TRBV5-1 and TRBJ2-7, with 7 nucleotides matching TRBD1. V lost 3 bases to trimming and J lost 2 bases; unmatched junction nucleotides: 2. The CDR3 is made up of 13 amino acids. CDR1 is SGHRS and CDR2 is YFSETQ in the germline V gene. CDR3 bases: TGCGCCAGCAGCTGGACAGGCGCCTACGAGCAGTACTTC. Translating it yields CASSWTGAYEQYF.